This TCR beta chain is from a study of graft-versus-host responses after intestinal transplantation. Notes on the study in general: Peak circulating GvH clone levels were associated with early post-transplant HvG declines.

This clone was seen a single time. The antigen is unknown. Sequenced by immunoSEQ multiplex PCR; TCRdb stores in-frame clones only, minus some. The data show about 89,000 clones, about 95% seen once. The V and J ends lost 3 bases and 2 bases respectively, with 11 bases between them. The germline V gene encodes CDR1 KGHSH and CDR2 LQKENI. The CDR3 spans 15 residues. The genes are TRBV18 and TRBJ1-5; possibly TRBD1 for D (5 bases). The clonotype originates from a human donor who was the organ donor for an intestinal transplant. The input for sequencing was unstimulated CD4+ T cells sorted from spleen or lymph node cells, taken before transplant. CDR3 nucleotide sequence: TGTGCCAGCTCACCGCAGGGCCGTGGCAATCAGCCCCAGCATTTT. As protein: CASSPQGRGNQPQHF.